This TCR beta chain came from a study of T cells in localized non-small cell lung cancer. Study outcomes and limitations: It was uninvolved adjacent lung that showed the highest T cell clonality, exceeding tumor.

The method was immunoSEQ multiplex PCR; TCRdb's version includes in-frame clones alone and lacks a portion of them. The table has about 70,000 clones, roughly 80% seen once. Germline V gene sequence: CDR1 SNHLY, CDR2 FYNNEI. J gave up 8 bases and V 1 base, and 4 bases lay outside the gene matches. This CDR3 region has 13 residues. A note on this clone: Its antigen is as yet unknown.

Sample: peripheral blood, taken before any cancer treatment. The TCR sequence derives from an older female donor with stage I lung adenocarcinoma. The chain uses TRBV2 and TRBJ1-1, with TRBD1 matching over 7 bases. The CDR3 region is CASSEGRGFEAFF. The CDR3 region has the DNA TGTGCCAGCAGTGAAGGCAGGGGGTTCGAAGCTTTCTTT.